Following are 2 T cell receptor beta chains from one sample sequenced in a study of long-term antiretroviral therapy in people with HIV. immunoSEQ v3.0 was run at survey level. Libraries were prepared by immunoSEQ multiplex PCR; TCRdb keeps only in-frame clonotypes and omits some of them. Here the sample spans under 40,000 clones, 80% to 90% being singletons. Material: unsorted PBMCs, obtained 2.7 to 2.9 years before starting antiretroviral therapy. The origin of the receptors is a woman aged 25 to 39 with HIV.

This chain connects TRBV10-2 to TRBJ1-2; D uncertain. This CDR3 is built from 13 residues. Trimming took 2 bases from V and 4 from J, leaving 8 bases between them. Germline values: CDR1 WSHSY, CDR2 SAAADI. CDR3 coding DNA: TGCGCCAGCAGTGAGGAGGCGGCCTATGGCTACACCTTC. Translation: CASSEEAAYGYTF.

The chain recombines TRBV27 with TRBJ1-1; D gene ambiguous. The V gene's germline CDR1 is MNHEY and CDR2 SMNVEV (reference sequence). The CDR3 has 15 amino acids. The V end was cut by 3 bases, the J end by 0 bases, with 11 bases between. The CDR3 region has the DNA TGTGCCAGCAGTTTGGGTAAGGAGGTGAACACTGAAGCTTTCTTT. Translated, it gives CASSLGKEVNTEAFF.